The clone carrying this T cell receptor (beta chain) was counted only a few times. Its antigen remains unknown. The data derive from a study of cytomegalovirus exposure and HLA in healthy donors. General study points: The majority of CMV-associated TCR beta chains were reported as apparently HLA-restricted in a later analysis. An analysis that was carried out later associated fewer than 20,000 TCR beta sequences with HLA alleles at 0.05 false discovery rate.

Germline V gene sequence: CDR1 LNHDA, CDR2 SQIVND (reference sequence). This CDR3 spans 16 amino acids. The trim removed 7 bases at V and 0 bases at J, leaving 7 bases unmatched. Amplification used 60 Vbeta primers and 13 Jbeta primers. The method was immunoSEQ multiplex PCR; TCRdb's version includes in-frame clones alone and lacks a portion of them. This sample has some 170,000 clones, with about 9% found just once. The TCR originated in a woman in her twenties or thirties in good health and CMV-seropositive. The chain links TRBV19 to TRBJ1-5; 9 positions match TRBD1. Sequenced material: PBMCs. In DNA, the CDR3 is TGTGCCAGTACCAGGGACAGGGAATATAGCAATCAGCCCCAGCATTTT. Translating gives CASTRDREYSNQPQHF. Drawing the rest from reference TRBV19 and TRBJ1-5, the complete variable domain is DGGITQSPKYLFRKEGQNVTLSCEQNLNHDAMYWYRQDPGQGLRLIYYSQIVNDFQKGDIAEGYSVSREKKESFPLTVTSAQKNPTAFYLCASTRDREYSNQPQHFGDGTRLSIL.